The 8 T cell receptor beta chains listed next were all sequenced from one sample in a study of lymphopenia after photon versus proton radiotherapy. Sequencing used immunoSEQ multiplex PCR; TCRdb keeps in-frame clones, though not all of them. The sample lists about 55,000 clones, 70% to 85% occurring once. The specimen comprised peripheral blood, sampled from a patient treated with proton-based radiotherapy. These receptors originate from a man aged 55 to 69 with pancreatic cancer.

This clone was found once. This sequence joins TRBV5-1 and TRBJ1-2; 9 nucleotides agree with TRBD1. The V segment lost 4 bases and the J segment 5 bases; nucleotides outside the gene matches: 9. Germline V gene lookup returns CDR1 SGHRS and CDR2 YFSETQ. This CDR3 spans 15 amino acids. The CDR3 bases are TGCGCCAGCAGCCCCATCGAGACAGGGGGATATGGCTACACCTTC. It yields the protein CASSPIETGGYGYTF.

This clone is a singleton in its sample. V usage is TRBV7-9 and J usage is TRBJ2-5; D possibly matches TRBD1 or TRBD2 (5 bases each). Germline V gene sequence: CDR1 SEHNR, CDR2 FQNEAQ (reference sequence). This CDR3 contains 16 residues. With 6 bases removed from V and 6 bases from J, the gap between germline ends came to 23 bases. CDR3 sequence (DNA): TGTGCCAGCAGATCCATACGGGGACCCCCCATGCAGACCCAGTACTTC. Amino acid sequence: CASRSIRGPPMQTQYF. The whole variable domain, remainder taken from reference TRBV7-9 and TRBJ2-5, is DTGVSQNPRHKITKRGQNVTFRCDPISEHNRLYWYRQTLGQGPEFLTYFQNEAQLEKSRLLSDRFSAERPKGSFSTLEIQRTEQGDSAMYLCASRSIRGPPMQTQYFGPGTRLLVL.

The chain couples TRBV7-9 to TRBJ2-5, with 10 bases fitting TRBD1. J lost 4 bases, V lost 5 bases, and 7 bases had no gene match. The germline V gene encodes CDR1 SEHNR and CDR2 FQNEAQ (reference sequence). This CDR3 is 15 amino acids long. CDR3 residues: CASSLWTGGGETQYF. The CDR3 DNA reads as TGTGCCAGCAGCCTGTGGACAGGGGGAGGAGAGACCCAGTACTTC. The complete variable domain, with remaining parts taken from reference TRBV7-9 and TRBJ2-5, reads DTGVSQNPRHKITKRGQNVTFRCDPISEHNRLYWYRQTLGQGPEFLTYFQNEAQLEKSRLLSDRFSAERPKGSFSTLEIQRTEQGDSAMYLCASSLWTGGGETQYFGPGTRLLVL.

V and J are TRBV4-1 and TRBJ2-7, with a tentative D call TRBD1 (6 bases). Trimming took off 4 bases at V and 4 bases at J, with 17 bases between the two ends. CDR1 is MGHRA and CDR2 is YSYEKL in the germline V gene. This CDR3 has 15 residues. CDR3 nucleotide sequence: TGCGCCAGCAGCCCTGCCGGGACCAGGGGTTACGAGCAGTACTTC. Translation gives CASSPAGTRGYEQYF.

V and J are TRBV9 and TRBJ2-3; possible D gene TRBD1, 6 bases. V gave up 0 bases and J gave up 0 bases, with 8 bases separating them. This CDR3 region has 15 residues. Germline V lookup: CDR1 SGDLS, CDR2 YYNGEE. CDR3 amino acids: CASSVEGESTDTQYF. The CDR3 DNA sequence: TGTGCCAGCAGCGTAGAGGGGGAGAGCACAGATACGCAGTATTTT. Full variable domain (remainder filled in from reference TRBV9 and TRBJ2-3): DSGVTQTPKHLITATGQRVTLRCSPRSGDLSVYWYQQSLDQGLQFLIQYYNGEERAKGNILERFSAQQFPDLHSELNLSSLELGDSALYFCASSVEGESTDTQYFGPGTRLTVL.

The CDR3 is CASSLIEGIPQHF. CDR3 coding DNA: TGTGCCAGCAGTTTAATAGAAGGAATACCCCAGCATTTT. The rearrangement joins TRBV28 to TRBJ1-5, with no clear D. This CDR3 is 13 amino acids long. V shed 2 bases and J shed 10 bases, with 12 bases lying between them. The germline CDR1 and CDR2 sequences are MDHEN and SYDVKM.

The V gene is TRBV7-3, the J gene TRBJ2-6; D remains unclear. CDR1 and CDR2 from the germline V gene are SGHTA and FQGTGA. There are 15 residues in the CDR3. Deletions cut 5 bases from V and 0 bases from J, with 8 bases between. Written as DNA, the CDR3 is TGTGCCAGCAGCGAGGAAATCTCTGGGGCCAACGTCCTGACTTTC. This codes for CASSEEISGANVLTF.

This clone was picked up one time. This rearrangement joins TRBV4-1 to TRBJ2-1, with D perhaps TRBD2 (5 bases). Trimming removed 1 base from V and 9 bases from J, with 16 bases in between. The germline gives CDR1 MGHRA, CDR2 YSYEKL. This CDR3 has 15 residues. The CDR3 DNA follows: TGCGCCAGCAGCCAAGGGGGTCCGGGATCAAGTGAGCAGTTCTTC. It yields the protein CASSQGGPGSSEQFF.